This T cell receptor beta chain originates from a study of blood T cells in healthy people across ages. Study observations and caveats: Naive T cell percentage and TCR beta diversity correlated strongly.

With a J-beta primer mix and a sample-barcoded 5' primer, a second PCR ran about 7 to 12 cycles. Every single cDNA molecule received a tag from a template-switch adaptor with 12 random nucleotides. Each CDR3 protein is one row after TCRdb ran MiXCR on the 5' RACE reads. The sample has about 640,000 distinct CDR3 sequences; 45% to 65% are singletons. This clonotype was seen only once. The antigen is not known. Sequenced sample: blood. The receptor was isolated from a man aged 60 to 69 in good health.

CDR3 protein: CASSKVPGEGEAEAFF. The DNA of the CDR3 is TGTGCCAGCAGCAAGGTCCCGGGGGAAGGGGAGGCTGAAGCTTTCTTT. The chain recombines TRBV21-1 with TRBJ1-1. TRBV21-1 is a known pseudogene. CDR3 size: 16 residues.